These 4 T cell receptor beta chains came from one sample sequenced in a study of CD8 T cells in Susac syndrome. A quantity of about 0.5 to 1 ug RNA underwent reverse transcription using random hexamers. TCRdb reprocessed the immunoSEQ multiplex PCR reads with MiXCR, giving one entry per CDR3 protein. This table has about 24,000 distinct CDR3 sequences, about 93% appearing once. The sequenced material came from CD8+ T cells from PBMCs. These receptors all stem from a human donor with Susac syndrome.

The V and J genes are TRBV19 and TRBJ1-2, with a tentative D call TRBD1 (6 bases). V dropped 3 bases and J dropped 1 base, with 21 bases sitting between them. The germline CDR1 and CDR2 sequences are LNHDA and SQIVND (reference sequence). The CDR3 sequence is 18 residues long. CDR3 DNA sequence: TGTGCCAGTAGTATTTCGGATCTATGGACAGAAAATAACTATGGCTACACCTTC. Translating gives CASSISDLWTENNYGYTF.

The chain couples TRBV2 to TRBJ2-5; 9 bases fit TRBD2. The germline CDR1 and CDR2 sequences are SNHLY and FYNNEI. The V and J ends lost 6 bases and 5 bases, in that order; junction bases with no gene match: 7. This CDR3 spans 14 amino acids. The DNA for the CDR3 is TGTGCCAGCAGAATGGGACTAGCCGCCGAGACCCAGTACTTC. Residues: CASRMGLAAETQYF.

V and J are TRBV12-3 or TRBV12-4 and TRBJ1-4, with D hard to call. The CDR3 is made up of 14 amino acids. The V end was cut by 3 bases, the J end by 6 bases, with 11 bases between. CDR3 sequence reads: CASSFGRRDEKLFF. CDR3 in DNA: TGTGCCAGCAGTTTCGGGCGCCGTGATGAAAAACTGTTTTTT.

This chain links TRBV5-4 with TRBJ2-7; the match to TRBD2 covers 7 bases. This CDR3 region has 16 residues. V shed 0 bases, J shed 3 bases, and the junction held 9 bases outside the gene matches. Germline CDR1 SGHNT, CDR2 YYREEE (reference sequence). The CDR3 loop is CASSLEVGGGIYEQYF. The CDR3 region has the DNA TGTGCCAGCAGCTTGGAGGTTGGCGGGGGTATCTACGAGCAGTACTTC.